The sequence of this T cell receptor (beta chain) was determined in a study of blood T cells in healthy people across ages. A sample-barcoded 5' primer and a J-beta primer mix were used in a second PCR of roughly 6 to 11 cycles. Each CDR3 protein gets one entry after TCRdb re-called the 5' RACE reads with MiXCR. The sample shows 500,000 to 700,000 distinct CDR3 sequences, approximately 30% of them seen only once. Ten or more counts support this clonotype. The sequenced sample consisted of blood. The receptor was isolated from a woman older than 75 in good health.

CDR3 nucleotides: TGTGCCAGCAGGCGGACAGGGTCCAATCAGCCCCAGCATTTT. Translation: CASRRTGSNQPQHF. The chain couples TRBV27 to TRBJ1-5; TRBD1 aligns across 8 bases. This CDR3 contains 14 residues. V trimming: 6 bases; J trimming: 3 bases; junction bases outside the gene matches: 4. CDR1 is MNHEY and CDR2 is SMNVEV in the germline V gene (reference sequence).